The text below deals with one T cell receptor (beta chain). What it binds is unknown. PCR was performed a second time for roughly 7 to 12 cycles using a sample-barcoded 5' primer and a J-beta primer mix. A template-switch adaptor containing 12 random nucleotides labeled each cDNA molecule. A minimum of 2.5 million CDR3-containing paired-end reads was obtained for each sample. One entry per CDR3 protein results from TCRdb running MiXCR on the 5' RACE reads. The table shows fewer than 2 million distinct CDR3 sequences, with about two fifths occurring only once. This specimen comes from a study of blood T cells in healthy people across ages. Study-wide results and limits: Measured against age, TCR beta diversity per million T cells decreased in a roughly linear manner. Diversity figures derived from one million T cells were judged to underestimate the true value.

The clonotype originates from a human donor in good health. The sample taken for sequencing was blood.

The DNA for the CDR3 is TGTGCCAGCAGCCCCCGTGGACCCTTTAACTATGGCTACACCTTC. It translates to CASSPRGPFNYGYTF. The chain carries TRBV4-2 and TRBJ1-2; D uncertain. Trimming took 4 bases from V and 1 from J, leaving 13 bases between them. CDR1 and CDR2 (germline): LGHNA, YNFKEQ. The CDR3 extends over 15 amino acids.